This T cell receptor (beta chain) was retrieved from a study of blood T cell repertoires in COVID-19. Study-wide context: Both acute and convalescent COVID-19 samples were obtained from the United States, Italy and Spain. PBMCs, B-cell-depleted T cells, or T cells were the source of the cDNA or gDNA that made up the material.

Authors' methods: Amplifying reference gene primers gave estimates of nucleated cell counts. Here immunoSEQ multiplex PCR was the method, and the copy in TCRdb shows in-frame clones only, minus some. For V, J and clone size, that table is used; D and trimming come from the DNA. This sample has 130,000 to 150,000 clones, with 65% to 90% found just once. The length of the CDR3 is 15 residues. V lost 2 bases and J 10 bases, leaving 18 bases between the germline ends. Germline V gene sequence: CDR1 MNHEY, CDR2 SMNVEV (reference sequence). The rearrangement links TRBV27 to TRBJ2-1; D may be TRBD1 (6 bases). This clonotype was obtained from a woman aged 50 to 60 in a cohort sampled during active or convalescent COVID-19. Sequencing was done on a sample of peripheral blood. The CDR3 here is CASSLPALQGSEQFF. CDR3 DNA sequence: TGTGCCAGCAGTTTACCGGCCTTACAGGGTAGCGAGCAGTTCTTC.